A single sample gave rise to the 22 T cell receptor beta chains below, sequenced in a study of read filtering for tumor transcriptome and immune sequencing. The library was built from 400 ng RNA with molecular barcoded adaptors for alpha/delta and beta/gamma chains. In TCRdb, the reads were re-called with MiXCR into one record per CDR3 protein. The data show 100,000 to 150,000 distinct CDR3 sequences, about an eighth seen once. Sequencing was performed on a population of CD138-negative cells sorted from bone marrow. The origin of the receptors is a donor aged 40 or over with multiple myeloma.

This clonotype was found many times. This chain links TRBV5-5 with TRBJ2-1; 7 bases are shared with TRBD1. Germline V gene data show CDR1 as SGHKS and CDR2 as YYEKEE (reference sequence). J lost 3 bases, V lost 5 bases, and 11 bases had no gene match. This CDR3 region has 16 residues. The CDR3 loop is CASRPPGQVLYNEQFF. The CDR3 region has the DNA TGTGCCAGCAGGCCCCCTGGACAGGTGCTCTACAATGAGCAGTTCTTC.

The chain is built from TRBV29-1 and TRBJ2-3, with TRBD2 as a possible D gene (5 bases). This CDR3 spans 14 amino acids. Germline V gene data show CDR1 as SQVTM and CDR2 as ANQGSEA. Trimming took 6 bases from V and 0 from J, leaving 13 bases between them. CDR3 sequence reads: CSVAEGASTDTQYF. The CDR3, as DNA: TGCAGCGTGGCCGAGGGAGCTAGCACAGATACGCAGTATTTT.

As concerns this clonotype: A single base separates this from a much larger clone, so it may be a read error. This chain connects TRBV20-1 to TRBJ2-3, with TRBD2 matching 12 bases. CDR1 and CDR2 (germline): DFQATT, SNEGSKA (reference sequence). The CDR3 length is 14 residues. CDR3: CSARRLAGADTQDF. In DNA form, the CDR3 reads TGCAGTGCTAGACGACTAGCGGGAGCAGATACGCAGGATTTT.

This clonotype was found many times. The chain uses TRBV28 and TRBJ2-3; 13 bases line up with TRBD2. The germline V gene has CDR1 MDHEN and CDR2 SYDVKM. The CDR3 runs to 16 residues. V gave up 6 bases and J gave up 3 bases; unmatched junction bases: 6. Here the CDR3 reads CASRPTSGRGTDTQYF. Written as DNA, the CDR3 is TGTGCCAGCAGACCAACTAGCGGGAGGGGTACAGATACGCAGTATTTT.

This clonotype occurred many times. The CDR3: CSARDLQGTQGETQYF. In DNA form, the CDR3 reads TGCAGTGCTAGAGATCTTCAGGGGACTCAGGGAGAGACCCAGTACTTC. V gene TRBV20-1 combines with J gene TRBJ2-5; D may match TRBD1 or TRBD2 (6 bases each). This CDR3 has 16 residues. CDR1 is DFQATT and CDR2 is SNEGSKA in the germline V gene (reference sequence). V was trimmed by 0 bases and J by 4 bases, leaving 18 bases between them.

This clonotype was seen repeatedly, ten times or more. This chain connects TRBV6-2 or TRBV6-3 to TRBJ1-5; D gene unclear. Germline V gives CDR1 MNHEY, CDR2 SVGEGT. Trimming cost V 7 bases and J 5 bases, with 12 bases left between them. The CDR3 has 13 amino acids. The CDR3 sequence: CASKGRSDQPQHF. The CDR3 nucleotides are TGTGCCAGCAAAGGGCGGTCGGATCAGCCCCAGCATTTT.

This clonotype was detected ten times or more. The chain is built from TRBV6-2 or TRBV6-3 and TRBJ1-5; 7 bases map to TRBD1. CDR1 and CDR2 (germline): MNHEY, SVGEGT. This CDR3 region has 15 residues. The J segment lost 4 bases and the V segment lost 6 bases, leaving 9 bases of the junction unmatched. The CDR3 coding sequence is TGTGCCAGCAGAACCTCAGGGGGTAGGAATCAGCCCCAGCATTTT. Translation: CASRTSGGRNQPQHF.

This clonotype was counted many times. V and J are TRBV20-1 and TRBJ2-5, with 13 positions matching TRBD2. This CDR3 is built from 15 residues. The J segment lost 0 bases and the V segment lost 4 bases, leaving 2 bases of the junction unmatched. CDR1 and CDR2 from the germline V gene are DFQATT and SNEGSKA (reference sequence). The CDR3 DNA sequence: TGCAGTGCTAAGGGACTAGCGGGGAACCAAGAGACCCAGTACTTC. Its protein is CSAKGLAGNQETQYF.

This clonotype was detected a few times. The rearrangement joins TRBV19 to TRBJ2-3; 8 bases align to TRBD2. The V gene end was trimmed by 8 bases and the J gene end by 2 bases; junction bases not matched to a gene: 6. This CDR3 has 14 amino acids. Germline-derived CDR1 and CDR2 are LNHDA and SQIVND (reference sequence). As DNA, the CDR3 is TGTGCCAGTGGGCTTAGCGGGATCACAGATACGCAGTATTTT. Its translation: CASGLSGITDTQYF.

Note on this clonotype: One end of the junction fails to match germline, which may point to a read error. This chain links TRBV28 with TRBJ2-7, with D unclear. The CDR3 loop spans 14 amino acids. CDR1 and CDR2 from the germline V gene are MDHEN and SYDVKM. CDR3 residues: CASSLWNTSYKQYF. The CDR3 DNA follows: TGTGCCAGCAGTTTATGGAACACCAGCTACAAGCAGTACTTC.

As DNA, the CDR3 is TGTGCCCAGCCCCGACATCCTGGGGACCGCACTGAAGCTTTCTTT. Its protein product is CAQPRHPGDRTEAFF. V and J are TRBV27 and TRBJ1-1, with a weak D call TRBD1 (5 bases). Trimming took 11 bases from V and 4 from J, leaving 23 bases between them. CDR1 MNHEY and CDR2 SMNVEV come from the germline V gene (reference sequence). The CDR3 consists of 15 residues.

Comments on this clonotype: This could be a read error, since a much larger clone is one nucleotide away. The chain uses TRBV7-2 and TRBJ2-1; D uncertain. The CDR3 runs to 11 residues. Germline-derived CDR1 and CDR2 are SGHTA and FQGNSA. The CDR3, as DNA: TGTGCCAGCAGCCCTGACAATGAGCGGTTCTTC. It is translated as CASSPDNERFF.

This clonotype was detected ten times or more. The chain is built from TRBV18 and TRBJ1-1, with D possibly being TRBD1 (5 bases). The CDR3 is 13 residues long. The ends were cut back, 6 bases at V and 1 base at J, with 9 bases in the middle. Germline V gene data show CDR1 as KGHSH and CDR2 as LQKENI. CDR3 loop: CASSTEQNTEAFF. The CDR3 DNA is TGTGCCAGCTCGACAGAGCAGAACACTGAAGCTTTCTTT.

On this clonotype itself: This may be a read error: a much more frequent sequence differs by one nucleotide. The conserved phenylalanine or tryptophan is not found at the CDR3 terminus, so this likely reflects a read error. This chain links TRBV28 with TRBJ1-2; 11 bases agree with TRBD1. After removal of 5 bases from V and 7 bases from J, the junction contained 6 bases not matched to a gene. The CDR3 consists of 14 residues. Germline lookup yields CDR1 MDHEN and CDR2 SYDVKM. The CDR3 DNA follows: TGTGCCAGCAGTCCGGACAGGGGGCGGTTTGGCTACACCTCC. Residues: CASSPDRGRFGYTS.

This clonotype was counted a few times. V and J are TRBV7-9 and TRBJ2-7, with a tentative D call TRBD1 (6 bases). V was pared by 2 bases and J by 5 bases, with 19 bases between. The CDR3 covers 16 residues. Germline CDR1 SEHNR, CDR2 FQNEAQ (reference sequence). The chain's CDR3 is CASSLFPVDRDHEQYF. DNA of the CDR3: TGTGCCAGCAGCTTATTTCCGGTGGACAGAGATCACGAGCAGTACTTC.

In its sample, this clonotype was seen many times. The V call is TRBV29-1, the J call TRBJ2-3; perhaps TRBD1 as D (6 bases). Germline values: CDR1 SQVTM, CDR2 ANQGSEA. CDR3 size: 15 residues. Trimming left V 7 bases short and J 2 bases short, with 19 bases between. The CDR3 DNA reads TGCAGCGGATATAGAGGGGGAGCTTCCACAGATACGCAGTATTTT. Encoded protein: CSGYRGGASTDTQYF.

This clonotype was detected many times. The chain combines TRBV7-3 with TRBJ2-3, with D possibly TRBD2 on 5 matching bases. The CDR3 length is 14 residues. The germline V gene has CDR1 SGHTA and CDR2 FQGTGA. Between the trimmed V and J ends, which lost 5 bases and 7 bases, there was a span of 16 bases. The CDR3 reads CASSLGLWNNTQYF. CDR3 in DNA: TGTGCCAGCAGCCTAGGACTTTGGAATAATACGCAGTATTTT.

The chain has TRBV5-1 and TRBJ2-3; no clear D. Deletions cut 1 base from V and 3 bases from J, with 9 bases between. Germline V CDR1 and CDR2: SGHRS, YFSETQ. The CDR3 totals 14 residues. CDR3 sequence reads: CASSLRLGTDTQYF. The CDR3 DNA follows: TGCGCCAGCAGCTTGAGGTTAGGGACAGATACGCAGTATTTT.

The genes are TRBV7-8 and TRBJ2-2; 7 nucleotides match TRBD2. After removal of 5 bases from V and 4 bases from J, the junction contained 4 bases not matched to a gene. The CDR3 is made up of 14 amino acids. CDR1 and CDR2 from the germline V gene are SGHVS and FQNEAQ. CDR3 coding DNA: TGTGCCAGCAGCAAAAGCGGGATCACCGGGGAGCTGTTTTTT. It is translated as CASSKSGITGELFF. The full variable domain, rest sourced from reference TRBV7-8 and TRBJ2-2, is GAGVSQSPRYKVAKRGQDVALRCDPISGHVSLFWYQQALGQGPEFLTYFQNEAQLDKSGLPSDRFFAERPEGSVSTLKIQRTQQEDSAVYLCASSKSGITGELFFGEGSRLTVL.

With regard to this clonotype: A clone one base away is much larger, so this may be a read error. CDR3 residues: CGARTGGPDTQYF. The CDR3 coding sequence is TGCGGTGCTCGTACTGGTGGGCCAGATACGCAGTATTTT. J is TRBJ2-3 and V is TRBV20-1; D is unresolved. The V gene's germline CDR1 is DFQATT and CDR2 SNEGSKA (reference sequence). The CDR3 length is 13 residues.

This clonotype was seen at least ten times. The chain carries TRBV7-3 and TRBJ2-1; D is perhaps TRBD2 (6 bases). The CDR3 loop spans 11 amino acids. V was cut by 4 bases and J by 9 bases, with 7 bases left in between. CDR1 and CDR2 from the germline V gene are SGHTA and FQGTGA. CDR3 nucleotides: TGTGCCAGCAGCTCCGGGGGTGAGCAGTTCTTC. Protein: CASSSGGEQFF.

A remark on this clonotype: One base away lies a much larger clone, so this may be a sequencing read error. The chain has TRBV27 and TRBJ2-6; D unclear. The length of the CDR3 is 14 residues. Germline CDR1 reads MNHEY; CDR2 reads SMNVEV (reference sequence). Deletions cut 4 bases from V and 0 bases from J, with 4 bases between. In nucleotides, the CDR3 is TGTGCCAGCAGTTCCAGCTCTGGGGCCAACGTCCTGACTTTC. The encoded protein is CASSSSSGANVLTF.